The 30 T cell receptor beta chains presented below share a single source sample, sequenced in a study of blood T cell repertoires in COVID-19. Libraries were prepared by immunoSEQ multiplex PCR; TCRdb keeps only in-frame clonotypes and omits some of them. The sample holds hundreds of thousands of clones; more than 75% are singletons and the top ten take roughly 3.1%. Sequences were obtained from peripheral blood. The receptors shown here come from a human donor in a cohort sampled during active COVID-19.

As concerns this clone: The identical CDR3 is also encoded by other nucleotide sequences in the sample. The chain carries TRBV11-3 and TRBJ2-5; 12 bases align to TRBD2. CDR1 is SGHNT and CDR2 is YENEEA in the germline V gene. V was pared by 3 bases and J by 3 bases, with 5 bases of the junction left unmatched. This CDR3 contains 16 residues. The CDR3 sequence: CASSLGTSGREETQYF. Here the CDR3 DNA reads TGTGCCAGCAGCTTGGGGACTAGCGGGCGTGAAGAGACCCAGTACTTC.

V usage is TRBV3-1 (or the pseudogene TRBV3-2) and J usage is TRBJ2-5, with D possibly matching TRBD2 (5 bases). CDR1 LGHDT and CDR2 YNNKEL come from the germline V gene (reference sequence). V was shortened by 4 bases and J by 7 bases, with 19 bases between the two germline ends. The CDR3 extends over 15 amino acids. CDR3 nucleotides: TGTGCCAGCAGCCCTATCACGGCCCCCGGAGGGACCCAGTACTTC. Amino acids: CASSPITAPGGTQYF.

This clone was seen a few times. This chain uses TRBV28 with TRBJ1-2; D unclear. CDR1 MDHEN and CDR2 SYDVKM come from the germline V gene. The CDR3 sequence is 14 residues long. V gave up 6 bases and J gave up 5 bases, with 16 bases separating them. The CDR3 spells CASSRIHSYYGYTF. CDR3 bases: TGTGCCAGCAGCCGCATTCACTCTTATTATGGCTACACCTTC.

The rearrangement joins TRBV7-8 to TRBJ1-5; D unresolved. Germline V gene lookup returns CDR1 SGHVS and CDR2 FQNEAQ. Deletions cut 5 bases from V and 4 bases from J, with 18 bases between. The CDR3 is made up of 16 amino acids. The DNA for the CDR3 is TGTGCCAGCAGCGTCGGTGGGCAGTTCGGTAATCAGCCCCAGCATTTT. Its protein product is CASSVGGQFGNQPQHF. The full variable domain, completed using reference TRBV7-8 and TRBJ1-5, is GAGVSQSPRYKVAKRGQDVALRCDPISGHVSLFWYQQALGQGPEFLTYFQNEAQLDKSGLPSDRFFAERPEGSVSTLKIQRTQQEDSAVYLCASSVGGQFGNQPQHFGDGTRLSIL.

The chain joins TRBV10-3 to TRBJ2-1; D possibly corresponds to TRBD2 (6 bases). Germline CDR1 is ENHRY and CDR2 is SYGVKD. V was pared by 10 bases and J by 7 bases, with 17 bases between. The CDR3 length is 13 residues. CDR3 nucleotides: TGTGCCACCTACTTTCCTGGGACTAATGAGCAGTTCTTC. Translation gives CATYFPGTNEQFF.

This CDR3 reads CASSPTQVATEAFF. The CDR3 DNA is TGTGCCAGCAGCCCGACGCAGGTGGCCACTGAAGCTTTCTTT. The rearrangement links TRBV7-8 to TRBJ1-1; D remains ambiguous. Germline CDR1 and CDR2: SGHVS and FQNEAQ. The CDR3 has 14 amino acids. V was clipped by 5 bases and J by 4 bases, with 14 bases between them.

V usage is TRBV2 and J usage is TRBJ2-3; no firm D call. The CDR3 sequence is 10 residues long. The germline gives CDR1 SNHLY, CDR2 FYNNEI. V lost 10 bases and J 4 bases, leaving 6 bases between the germline ends. CDR3 bases: TGTGCCACCGGTCCAGATACGCAGTATTTT. Residues: CATGPDTQYF.

The chain couples TRBV9 to TRBJ2-5, with 7 positions matching TRBD1. The junction had 8 bases not matched to a gene; V was cut back by 4 bases and J by 5 bases. CDR3 length: 14 amino acids. Germline lookup yields CDR1 SGDLS and CDR2 YYNGEE. The CDR3 protein is CASSLQGMEETQYF. DNA of the CDR3: TGTGCCAGCAGCCTACAGGGGATGGAGGAGACCCAGTACTTC.

This chain joins TRBV7-3 and TRBJ2-1, with 8 nucleotides matching TRBD2. Germline V gene data show CDR1 as SGHTA and CDR2 as FQGTGA. CDR3 size: 13 residues. V was pared by 8 bases and J by 8 bases, with 8 bases of the junction left unmatched. CDR3 bases: TGTGCCAGCTCCAAACCGGGGGGGGATGAGCAGTTCTTC. This codes for CASSKPGGDEQFF.

The sample holds a few counts of this clone. V usage is TRBV5-1 and J usage is TRBJ2-3; TRBD1 matches 7 bases. This CDR3 has 13 amino acids. Trimming cost V 4 bases and J 5 bases; bases outside gene matches: 4. Per the germline V gene, CDR1 is SGHRS and CDR2 is YFSETQ. CDR3 region: CASSRRTGDTQYF. The CDR3 nucleotides are TGCGCCAGCAGCAGGCGGACAGGAGATACGCAGTATTTT.

The chain is built from TRBV5-1 and TRBJ2-3; 10 nucleotides line up with TRBD2. The CDR3 is 15 amino acids. Trimming removed 3 bases from V and 3 bases from J; junction bases left unmatched: 4. CDR1 and CDR2 (germline): SGHRS, YFSETQ. CDR3 loop: CASSWSGGATDTQYF. The CDR3 coding sequence is TGCGCCAGCAGCTGGAGCGGGGGGGCGACAGATACGCAGTATTTT.

V usage is TRBV10-3 and J usage is TRBJ2-5, with TRBD1 matching 7 bases. Germline loops: CDR1 ENHRY, CDR2 SYGVKD. V gave up 4 bases and J gave up 3 bases; unmatched junction bases: 11. The CDR3 has 16 amino acids. The DNA for the CDR3 is TGTGCCATCAGTGGAGCCCACGGGACAGCGGAAGAGACCCAGTACTTC. It yields the protein CAISGAHGTAEETQYF.

This clone was found a few times. V and J are TRBV6-1 and TRBJ1-1; tentative D call: TRBD1 (5 bases). The germline V gene has CDR1 MNHNS and CDR2 SASEGT. The CDR3 has 18 amino acids. V was trimmed by 2 bases and J by 2 bases, leaving 21 bases between them. CDR3 coding DNA: TGTGCCAGCAGTGAACGTAAATGGCTATACAGGATCAACACTGAAGCTTTCTTT. Protein: CASSERKWLYRINTEAFF.

V is TRBV5-1 and J is TRBJ2-5; a possible D gene is TRBD1 (5 bases). This CDR3 is built from 14 residues. Germline lookup yields CDR1 SGHRS and CDR2 YFSETQ. The V and J ends lost 7 bases and 1 base respectively, with 14 bases between them. Here the CDR3 reads CASSPMGPQETQYF. The CDR3 bases are TGCGCCAGCTCTCCTATGGGGCCCCAAGAGACCCAGTACTTC.

This clone has just a few counts. CDR3 sequence: CASSLGWTGENEKLFF. DNA of the CDR3: TGCGCCAGCAGCTTGGGATGGACAGGGGAGAATGAAAAACTGTTTTTT. The chain is built from TRBV5-1 and TRBJ1-4; 9 positions agree with TRBD1. Germline V CDR1 and CDR2: SGHRS, YFSETQ. This CDR3 has 16 residues. V lost 0 bases and J lost 5; bases outside the gene matches: 5.

V is TRBV5-4 and J is TRBJ2-3; D might be TRBD2 (6 bases). Germline values: CDR1 SGHNT, CDR2 YYREEE (reference sequence). V was clipped by 1 base and J by 4 bases, with 19 bases between them. The CDR3 is 17 amino acids. CDR3 sequence (DNA): TGTGCCAGCAGCTTGAAGAGTTTGGAGGCGGGACCAGATACGCAGTATTTT. Residues: CASSLKSLEAGPDTQYF. Complete variable domain (other parts from reference TRBV5-4 and TRBJ2-3): ETGVTQSPTHLIKTRGQQVTLRCSSQSGHNTVSWYQQALGQGPQFIFQYYREEENGRGNFPPRFSGLQFPNYSSELNVNALELDDSALYLCASSLKSLEAGPDTQYFGPGTRLTVL.

This chain connects TRBV4-1 to TRBJ1-6, with TRBD1 matching over 9 bases. Germline-derived CDR1 and CDR2 are MGHRA and YSYEKL. This CDR3 spans 15 amino acids. With V trimmed by 3 bases and J by 6 bases, 3 bases remained unmatched. CDR3 loop: CASSQLDRGNSPLHF. The DNA of the CDR3 is TGCGCCAGCAGCCAGCTGGACAGGGGTAATTCACCCCTCCACTTT.

CDR3 in DNA: TGTGCCACCAGCAGAGATTCTGGACAGTGGGAGACCCAGTACTTC. Translated: CATSRDSGQWETQYF. This rearrangement joins TRBV15 to TRBJ2-5; a possible D gene is TRBD1 (6 bases). V dropped 0 bases and J dropped 5 bases, with 13 bases sitting between them. Per the germline V gene, CDR1 is LNHNV and CDR2 is YYDKDF (reference sequence). The CDR3 consists of 15 residues.

CDR3 protein: CASSALSQDRFGTDTQYF. The CDR3 DNA follows: TGTGCCAGCAGTGCTTTGAGTCAAGACAGGTTTGGCACAGATACGCAGTATTTT. This chain connects TRBV25-1 to TRBJ2-3; TRBD1 might be the D (6 bases). Germline loops: CDR1 MGHDK, CDR2 SYGVNS. The CDR3 covers 18 residues. The ends were cut back, 4 bases at V and 1 base at J, with 21 bases in the middle.

The chain combines TRBV5-6 with TRBJ1-1; unclear D gene. This CDR3 comprises 14 residues. Germline V CDR1 and CDR2: SGHDT, YYEEEE. Between the trimmed V and J ends, which lost 0 bases and 11 bases, there was a span of 17 bases. The CDR3 region has the DNA TGTGCCAGCAGCTTGGGGCAGTTGATGGGAGAGGCTTTCTTT. It yields the protein CASSLGQLMGEAFF.

This sequence joins TRBV10-3 and TRBJ2-2; D may be TRBD2 (6 bases). Trimming left V 4 bases short and J 6 bases short, with 12 bases between. Germline assignment: CDR1 ENHRY and CDR2 SYGVKD. The CDR3 runs 14 residues. The CDR3 region has the DNA TGTGCCATCAGTGTGGCTAGCGTACCCGGGGAGCTGTTTTTT. The encoded protein is CAISVASVPGELFF.

The chain carries TRBV7-9 and TRBJ2-3; 14 nucleotides line up with TRBD2. CDR1 is SEHNR and CDR2 is FQNEAQ in the germline V gene (reference sequence). The CDR3 runs to 16 residues. The ends lost 5 bases at V and 7 bases at J; junction bases unmatched: 8. The CDR3: CASSPGLAGGLNTQYF. The CDR3 DNA is TGTGCCAGCAGCCCAGGACTAGCGGGAGGTTTGAATACGCAGTATTTT.

The chain employs TRBV7-3 and TRBJ2-6, with TRBD1 as a possible D gene (6 bases). CDR1 SGHTA and CDR2 FQGTGA come from the germline V gene. The CDR3 is 19 residues long. The V end was cut by 1 base, the J end by 0 bases, with 16 bases between. CDR3 in DNA: TGTGCCAGCAGCTTAAATGCCCCAAGGACAGTCTCTGGGGCCAACGTCCTGACTTTC. It encodes CASSLNAPRTVSGANVLTF. Full variable domain (outside the CDR3, taken from reference TRBV7-3 and TRBJ2-6): GAGVSQTPSNKVTEKGKYVELRCDPISGHTALYWYRQSLGQGPEFLIYFQGTGAADDSGLPNDRFFAVRPEGSVSTLKIQRTERGDSAVYLCASSLNAPRTVSGANVLTFGAGSRLTVL.

This chain uses TRBV24-1 with TRBJ2-1; 10 bases fit TRBD2. The CDR3 covers 18 residues. After removal of 0 bases from V and 8 bases from J, the junction contained 12 bases not matched to a gene. Germline values: CDR1 KGHDR, CDR2 SFDVKD. CDR3 loop: CATSDLEVAGGPSDEQFF. The DNA of the CDR3 is TGTGCCACCAGTGATTTGGAAGTAGCGGGAGGCCCGAGCGATGAGCAGTTCTTC.

The rearrangement links TRBV25-1 to TRBJ2-3; 7 bases align to TRBD2. The trim removed 2 bases at V and 1 base at J, leaving 9 bases unmatched. The CDR3 contains 17 residues. Looked up from germline, CDR1 is MGHDK and CDR2 is SYGVNS. The CDR3 region is CASSERRGGDGTDTQYF. The CDR3 DNA follows: TGTGCCAGCAGTGAACGCCGGGGAGGGGATGGCACAGATACGCAGTATTTT.

In this sample, this clone turned up once. The CDR3 coding sequence is TGTGCCAGCAGACCCAGGCTAGCGGAGAGAGAGACCCAGTACTTC. Translating it yields CASRPRLAERETQYF. The chain uses TRBV2 and TRBJ2-5, with 7 nucleotides matching TRBD2. The CDR3 runs 15 residues. V shed 6 bases and J 4 bases; nucleotides not matched to a gene: 11. CDR1 and CDR2 from the germline V gene are SNHLY and FYNNEI. Using reference TRBV2 and TRBJ2-5 for the parts outside the CDR3, the full variable domain is EPEVTQTPSHQVTQMGQEVILRCVPISNHLYFYWYRQILGQKVEFLVSFYNNEISEKSEIFDDQFSVERPDGSNFTLKIRSTKLEDSAMYFCASRPRLAERETQYFGPGTRLLVL.

CDR3 sequence (DNA): TGTGCCAGCTCACCACCCAGCCAAGAGACCCAGTACTTC. This codes for CASSPPSQETQYF. The chain uses TRBV18 and TRBJ2-5; D gene uncertain. V was clipped by 0 bases and J by 1 base, with 3 bases between them. This CDR3 contains 13 residues. Looked up from germline, CDR1 is KGHSH and CDR2 is LQKENI.

The V gene is TRBV30, the J gene TRBJ1-1, with 7 bases aligning to TRBD1. The CDR3 has 12 amino acids. Trimming removed 1 base from V and 8 bases from J; junction bases left unmatched: 4. Germline assignment: CDR1 GTSNPN and CDR2 SVGIG (reference sequence). The CDR3 region has the DNA TGTGCCTGGAGTGCGGGACAGCGAGAAGCTTTCTTT. Encoded protein: CAWSAGQREAFF.

This chain joins TRBV10-3 and TRBJ2-1; TRBD2 matches 13 bases. CDR3 size: 15 residues. CDR1 and CDR2 (germline): ENHRY, SYGVKD. After removal of 3 bases from V and 8 bases from J, the junction contained 4 bases not matched to a gene. CDR3 nucleotide sequence: TGTGCCATCAGTGAATTAGGACTAGCGGGAGATGAGCAGTTCTTC. Encoded protein: CAISELGLAGDEQFF.

This clone was counted a few times. The chain links TRBV20-1 to TRBJ2-1; D gene ambiguous. The CDR3 has 14 residues. The V gene lost 3 bases and the J gene lost 4 bases, with 13 bases spanning the gap. Germline CDR1 reads DFQATT; CDR2 reads SNEGSKA (reference sequence). The CDR3 DNA is TGCAGTGCTAGTCGCCCCCAGGCATACAATGAGCAGTTCTTC. As protein: CSASRPQAYNEQFF.